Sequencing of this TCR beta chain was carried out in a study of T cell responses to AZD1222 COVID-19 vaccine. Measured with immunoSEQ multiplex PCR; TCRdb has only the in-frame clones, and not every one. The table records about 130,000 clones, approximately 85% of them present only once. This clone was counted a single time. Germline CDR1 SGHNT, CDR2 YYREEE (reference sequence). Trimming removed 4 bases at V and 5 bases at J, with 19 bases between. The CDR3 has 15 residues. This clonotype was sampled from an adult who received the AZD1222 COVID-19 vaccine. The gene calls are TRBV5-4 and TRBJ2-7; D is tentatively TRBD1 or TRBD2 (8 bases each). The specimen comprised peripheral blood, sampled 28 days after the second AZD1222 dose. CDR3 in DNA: TGTGCCAGCAGCCCGGGGGGGACAGGTCGACACGAGCAGTACTTC. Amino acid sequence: CASSPGGTGRHEQYF.